This T cell receptor (beta chain) is from a study of T cells in Graves' hyperthyroidism and ophthalmopathy. Whole-study results and caveats: Ophthalmopathy was told apart from stable hyperthyroidism by a 13 V-J model.

CDR3 length equals 16 residues. After removal of 0 bases from V and 4 bases from J, the junction contained 4 bases not matched to a gene. The germline CDR1 and CDR2 sequences are MRHNA and SNTAGT. A note on this clonotype: The antigen is undetermined.

A patient was excluded if there was uncontrolled infection, other autoimmune disease, pregnancy or lactation. PBMCs were collected from a 10 ml volume of fresh peripheral blood. Template material for amplifying TCR beta CDR3 regions consisted of RNA transcripts. The TCR CDR3 first-round RT-PCR relied on the HTBI primer set. TCRdb itself ran the multiplex PCR reads through MiXCR, one entry per CDR3 protein. The sample shows roughly 530,000 distinct CDR3 sequences, approximately 17% of them seen only once. The source material was blood. The rearrangement joins TRBV6-4 to TRBJ2-3; 10 bases align to TRBD1. The TCR originated in a woman between 18 and 30 years old with Graves' ophthalmopathy. The CDR3 DNA is TGTGCCAGCAGTGACTCGCCGGGACAGGGGTCAGATACGCAGTATTTT. This codes for CASSDSPGQGSDTQYF.